What follows are 9 T cell receptor beta chains derived from one specimen sequenced in a study of blood T cell repertoires in COVID-19. TCRdb keeps only in-frame clones here, not all; method: immunoSEQ multiplex PCR. The sample lists roughly 400,000 clones, approximately 90% occurring once. Sequenced material: PBMCs or T cells enriched from blood (not recorded which). These receptors were obtained from a woman under 30 who had been exposed to COVID-19.

This rearrangement joins TRBV7-2 to TRBJ2-7, with 9 bases matching TRBD2. Per germline, CDR1 SGHTA and CDR2 FQGNSA. The CDR3 is 16 residues long. V lost 6 bases, J lost 4 bases, and 13 bases stayed unmatched. The CDR3 loop reads CASSLGLLAGSYEQYF. CDR3 nucleotide sequence: TGTGCCAGCAGTTTGGGACTTCTAGCGGGGTCGTACGAGCAGTACTTC.

The rearrangement links TRBV28 to TRBJ1-1, with D hard to call. This CDR3 has 14 residues. Between the trimmed V and J ends, which lost 5 bases and 3 bases, there was a span of 13 bases. CDR1 is MDHEN and CDR2 is SYDVKM in the germline V gene. The CDR3 loop reads CASSPHGADTEAFF. CDR3 nucleotide sequence: TGTGCCAGCAGTCCTCATGGCGCGGACACTGAAGCTTTCTTT.

This chain joins TRBV29-1 and TRBJ2-7; 9 bases are a match to TRBD1. This CDR3 is built from 13 residues. V shed 7 bases, J shed 3 bases, and the junction held 7 bases outside the gene matches. Germline V gene sequence: CDR1 SQVTM, CDR2 ANQGSEA. In nucleotides, the CDR3 is TGCAGCGGCGGTCGGGGACAGGGCTACGAGCAGTACTTC. Residues: CSGGRGQGYEQYF.

V is TRBV27 and J is TRBJ2-7; D gene unclear. The CDR3 consists of 12 residues. Germline V gene data show CDR1 as MNHEY and CDR2 as SMNVEV (reference sequence). V lost 8 bases, J lost 1 base, and 9 bases lay in between. The chain's CDR3 is CASWRLSYEQYF. The CDR3 DNA reads TGTGCCAGCTGGCGGTTGTCCTACGAGCAGTACTTC.

V usage is TRBV5-4 and J usage is TRBJ2-7, with a possible D match to TRBD2 (6 bases). Per the germline V gene, CDR1 is SGHNT and CDR2 is YYREEE (reference sequence). Trimming removed 3 bases at V and 4 bases at J, with 17 bases between. CDR3 length: 15 residues. The CDR3 loop is CASSSITGSRYEQYF. The CDR3 region has the DNA TGTGCCAGCAGCTCGATAACCGGGAGCAGGTACGAGCAGTACTTC.

This sequence joins TRBV27 and TRBJ2-7; a possible D gene is TRBD2 (5 bases). Germline assignment: CDR1 MNHEY and CDR2 SMNVEV (reference sequence). V was pared by 6 bases and J by 6 bases, with 18 bases between. This CDR3 is 14 amino acids long. The CDR3 nucleotides read TGTGCCAGCAGCCGGACTTCAACTACCCGCGAGCAGTACTTC. Amino acid sequence: CASSRTSTTREQYF.

The chain carries TRBV7-8 and TRBJ2-3, with 9 nucleotides matching TRBD1. Per germline, CDR1 SGHVS and CDR2 FQNEAQ. The CDR3 is made up of 15 amino acids. The J segment lost 4 bases and the V segment lost 4 bases, leaving 6 bases of the junction unmatched. The CDR3 spells CASSSNRGRSDTQYF. In DNA form, the CDR3 reads TGTGCCAGCAGCTCGAACAGGGGGCGCTCAGATACGCAGTATTTT.

This clone has just a few counts. This chain links TRBV4-1 with TRBJ1-2; the D gene is possibly TRBD1 (6 bases). Germline loops: CDR1 MGHRA, CDR2 YSYEKL. The CDR3 runs 12 residues. V was trimmed by 4 bases and J by 4 bases, leaving 7 bases between them. The CDR3 nucleotides read TGCGCCAGCAGCCTCAGGGGCTATGGCTACACCTTC. Residues: CASSLRGYGYTF.

This clone occurred a few times. One junction end does not reproduce the germline sequence, and a read error may be involved. DNA of the CDR3: TGTGCCAGTAGCATAGCGGGAGGGCCGTCCTACGAGCAGTACTTC. Translated, it gives CASSIAGGPSYEQYF. The chain is built from TRBV19 and TRBJ2-7; 11 nucleotides line up with TRBD2. The CDR3 is made up of 15 amino acids. In germline, CDR1 is LNHDA, CDR2 SQIVND (reference sequence).